This is a list of T cell receptor beta chains from one sample in a study of blood T cell repertoires in COVID-19. Only in-frame clones appear in the TCRdb table, and some are missing; sequencing was by immunoSEQ multiplex PCR. Of 200,000 to 250,000 clones listed, 82% are singletons. The sequencing sample was made of PBMCs or T cells enriched from blood (not recorded which). The receptors come from a woman in her sixties who had recovered from COVID-19. CDR3s include the opening cysteine and the closing phenylalanine or tryptophan. D genes are given only for firm matches. Some rows have no size entry. The others give once, few or many, or a class for an expanded clone.

.	TRBV2	TRBJ2-2	.	CASRREGQGNTGELFF	TGTGCCAGCAGACGGGAGGGACAGGGGAACACCGGGGAGCTGTTTTTT
.	TRBV5-1	TRBJ2-1	.	CASSSRGNEQFF	TGCGCCAGCAGCTCCAGAGGCAATGAGCAGTTCTTC
TRBD1	TRBV6-4	TRBJ1-6	.	CASSGGQLSPLHF	TGTGCCAGCAGCGGGGGACAGCTTTCACCCCTCCACTTT
.	TRBV19	TRBJ1-2	.	CASWPTGRSNGYTF	TGTGCCAGTTGGCCCACAGGGCGCAGTAATGGCTACACCTTC
.	TRBV19	TRBJ1-2	.	CASSSRNYGYTF	TGTGCCAGTAGTTCCCGGAACTATGGCTACACCTTC
TRBD1	TRBV18	TRBJ1-1	.	CASSPQDRPNTEAFF	TGTGCCAGCTCACCCCAGGACAGGCCTAATACTGAAGCTTTCTTT
TRBD1	TRBV2	TRBJ2-7	.	CSDRGDSYEQYF	TGTTCCGACAGGGGGGACTCCTACGAGCAGTACTTC
TRBD2	TRBV2	TRBJ2-1	.	CASRGTGTSEYNEQFF	TGTGCCAGCAGGGGGACTGGGACTAGCGAGTACAATGAGCAGTTCTTC
TRBD1	TRBV11-2	TRBJ1-1	.	CASSPAGTGTEAFF	TGTGCCAGCAGCCCCGCGGGGACAGGAACTGAAGCTTTCTTT
.	TRBV6-5	TRBJ1-6	many	CASSFNEQGLLPLHF	TGTGCCAGCAGTTTTAACGAACAGGGATTATTACCCCTCCACTTT
TRBD2	TRBV7-2	TRBJ2-1	.	CASSPTGLAGGSYNEQFF	TGTGCCAGCAGCCCAACGGGACTAGCGGGAGGGTCCTACAATGAGCAGTTCTTC
.	TRBV5-1	TRBJ1-3	.	CASSLDGSAGNTIYF	TGCGCCAGCAGCTTGGACGGCAGCGCTGGAAACACCATATATTTT
TRBD1	TRBV29-1	TRBJ2-4	.	CSARTGDIQYF	TGCAGTGCTAGGACAGGGGACATTCAGTACTTC
.	TRBV19	TRBJ1-5	.	CASSTIRLTGDSNQPQHF	TGTGCCAGTAGTACAATCAGGCTGACAGGCGATAGCAATCAGCCCCAGCATTTT
TRBD1	TRBV5-1	TRBJ1-1	.	CASSLVGTGGFTEAFF	TGCGCCAGCAGCTTGGTAGGGACAGGGGGCTTCACTGAAGCTTTCTTT
.	TRBV3-1/TRBV3-2	TRBJ2-5	.	CASSQGGAGLETQYF	TGTGCCAGCAGCCAGGGTGGGGCAGGGCTGGAGACCCAGTACTTC
.	TRBV3-1/TRBV3-2	TRBJ1-3	.	CASSQQGGSGNTIYF	TGTGCCAGCAGCCAACAGGGAGGCTCTGGAAACACCATATATTTT
TRBD1	TRBV27	TRBJ1-1	.	CASSLSVQGPLNTEAFF	TGTGCCAGCAGTTTATCGGTACAGGGGCCTCTGAACACTGAAGCTTTCTTT
.	TRBV13	TRBJ1-3	.	CASSFWSSGNTIYF	TGTGCCAGCAGCTTTTGGAGCTCTGGAAACACCATATATTTT
TRBD1	TRBV7-3	TRBJ2-2	.	CASSPQGGPNTGELFF	TGTGCCAGCAGCCCACAGGGGGGCCCGAACACCGGGGAGCTGTTTTTT
.	TRBV5-6	TRBJ2-5	.	CASSSQETQYF	TGTGCCAGCAGCTCGCAAGAGACCCAGTACTTC
.	TRBV28	TRBJ1-5	.	CASTLLQGNQPQHF	TGTGCCAGCACCTTACTACAGGGCAATCAGCCCCAGCATTTT
.	TRBV19	TRBJ2-3	many	CASSIGLPTPTDTQYF	TGTGCCAGTAGTATAGGACTCCCGACCCCCACAGATACGCAGTATTTT
.	TRBV7-9	TRBJ1-5	once	CAAGQDQPQHF	TGTGCAGCGGGGCAGGATCAGCCCCAGCATTTT
TRBD1	TRBV27	TRBJ2-7	.	CASSLSTGGGHEQYF	TGTGCCAGCAGTTTATCTACAGGGGGCGGGCACGAGCAGTACTTC
TRBD1	TRBV11-1	TRBJ1-2	medium-sized	CASRPDRVEGYTF	TGTGCCAGCAGACCGGACAGGGTGGAGGGCTACACCTTC
.	TRBV3-1/TRBV3-2	TRBJ2-1	.	CASSQDRGLEQFF	TGTGCCAGCAGCCAAGATCGAGGTCTTGAGCAGTTCTTC
.	TRBV9	TRBJ2-7	.	CASSVGSGSYEQYF	TGTGCCAGCAGCGTAGGGAGCGGTTCCTACGAGCAGTACTTC
TRBD1	TRBV11-1	TRBJ1-2	.	CASSEGDSLNYGYTF	TGTGCCAGCAGCGAGGGGGACAGCCTAAACTATGGCTACACCTTC
.	TRBV7-2	TRBJ2-1	many	CASRRTDSSGNEQFF	TGTGCCAGCAGACGTACCGACTCCTCTGGGAATGAGCAGTTCTTC
TRBD1	TRBV18	TRBJ2-7	few	CASSPPVAGGISYEQYF	TGTGCCAGCTCACCACCGGTGGCAGGGGGCATCTCCTACGAGCAGTACTTC
.	TRBV11-1	TRBJ2-2	.	CASSLQMNTGELFF	TGTGCCAGCAGCTTACAGATGAACACCGGGGAGCTGTTTTTT
.	TRBV29-1	TRBJ1-2	.	CSVRSNYGYTF	TGCAGCGTTCGGTCTAACTATGGCTACACCTTC
.	TRBV18	TRBJ1-1	.	CASSGQNTEAFF	TGTGCCAGCTCGGGACAGAACACTGAAGCTTTCTTT
.	TRBV6-2/TRBV6-3	TRBJ1-2	.	CASSSGSGANYGYTF	TGTGCCAGCAGTTCAGGTTCAGGGGCAAACTATGGCTACACCTTC
TRBD1	TRBV10-1	TRBJ1-2	.	CASSARGRGDGYTF	TGCGCCAGCAGTGCCCGGGGCAGGGGGGATGGCTACACCTTC
.	TRBV7-2	TRBJ1-5	once	CASSLRSGGDQPQHF	TGTGCCAGCAGCCTACGTTCGGGGGGGGATCAGCCCCAGCATTTT
.	TRBV7-8	TRBJ2-4	.	CASSLVPSQVLAKNIQYF	TGTGCCAGCAGCTTAGTGCCCTCACAGGTACTAGCCAAAAACATTCAGTACTTC
TRBD1	TRBV7-8	TRBJ1-1	.	CASSLGTGMNTEAFF	TGTGCCAGCAGCTTGGGGACAGGGATGAACACTGAAGCTTTCTTT
.	TRBV12-5	TRBJ1-1	once	CASGSSYTEAFF	TGTGCTAGTGGTTCGTCTTACACTGAAGCTTTCTTT
.	TRBV29-1	TRBJ1-1	.	CSVSRVEFTEAFF	TGCAGCGTTTCTCGGGTCGAATTCACTGAAGCTTTCTTT
.	TRBV12-5	TRBJ2-3	.	CASGLIRVLGTDTQYF	TGTGCTAGTGGTTTGATCAGGGTGTTAGGAACAGATACGCAGTATTTT